Described below is a single TCR beta chain sequence and its context. The method was immunoSEQ multiplex PCR; TCRdb's version includes in-frame clones alone and lacks a portion of them. The sample has tens of thousands of clones; 75% to 90% are singletons. The data belong to a study of blood T cell repertoires in COVID-19. Sequenced: peripheral blood. This clonotype was obtained from a man between 70 and 80 years old with acute or convalescent COVID-19.

The DNA of the CDR3 is TGTGCCAGCAGCTTCGGCGGGAGCGGTGGCAATGAGCAGTTCTTC. Residues: CASSFGGSGGNEQFF. The rearrangement uses TRBV7-3 and TRBJ2-1; 7 positions agree with TRBD2. Per germline, CDR1 SGHTA and CDR2 FQGTGA. The CDR3 sequence is 15 residues long. V was clipped by 3 bases and J by 6 bases; unmatched bases: 8.